This section outlines one T cell receptor beta chain sequence together with its context. This clone was seen just once. This receptor's antigen is unknown. Base-call qualities are not available, and no considerably larger clone is one nucleotide away. Enrolling through a virtual design, the prospective study's participants ranged in age from roughly 18 to 89 years and lived across roughly 24 United States geographic areas. To assign participants to cohorts, the prospective study relied on clinical history that participants themselves reported in a screening survey and a study questionnaire. Recovered participants in ImmuneRACE Cohort 3 were defined by two consecutive negative NP/OP PCR tests, clearance by a healthcare professional, or resolution of symptoms. Each participant in the prospective study had whole blood, serum and a nasopharyngeal or oropharyngeal swab collected by mobile phlebotomists. Prospective study participants could optionally give additional blood draws and questionnaires over a roughly two-month period. Blood samples from the prospective study were shipped frozen or at room temperature prior to DNA extraction.

TCRbeta CDR3 regions were amplified from genomic DNA by means of the immunoSEQ Assay, a bias-controlled multiplex PCR. Regarding the original processing steps: Within the assay, amplification of reference gene primers was used to estimate how many nucleated cells each sample contained. To quantify the absolute abundance of each unique TCRbeta CDR3 rearrangement, sequence reads were collapsed and filtered. For each sample, productive Simpson clonality was calculated by taking the square root of Simpson's diversity index across productive rearrangements. TCRdb mirrors the immuneACCESS table, restricted to in-frame sequences. Some clones are absent from its copies; in checked studies, under half trace to an unresolved V gene, and the reason for the others is unknown. The DNA was the basis for D and trimming; V, J and clone size are from that table. A total of a few hundred thousand clones appear in this sample, more than 80% of them only once. Clones ranked in the top ten supply more than 0.95% of the sample.

CDR1 and CDR2, looked up from the germline V gene, are MDHEN and SYDVKM. Including the terminal cysteine and phenylalanine, the CDR3 comprises 21 residues. The retained sequence is limited to the CDR3, 63 bases, with the frame set at the first base. V trim: 5 bases; J trim: 3 bases; unmatched bases: 21. These data belong to a study of blood T cell repertoires in COVID-19 (dated by TCRdb to 2020 to 2021). Turning to the overall study: Collaborator samples came from the United States, Italy and Spain and covered acute and convalescent phases of COVID-19. Where available, HLA class I and class II types were taken from metadata supplied by the sample provider and were not determined by assay-based typing. A de-identified subject ID, COVID-19 status, age in years and sex were almost always included in the sample metadata. A freely available public database, intended as a resource for researchers studying the immune response to SARS-CoV-2, is where the repertoires were released. The prospective study material was composed of cDNA or gDNA derived from T cells, B-cell-depleted T cells, or PBMCs. Samples came from the ongoing ImmuneRACE study (first 160 participants) plus 1,254 subjects from 6 global collaborators. Subjects who had been exposed to COVID-19, were actively infected with it, or had recovered from it provided the deeply sampled blood TCRbeta repertoires that made up the dataset.

General conclusions and limits of the study: The quantity of clinical and demographic metadata differed by source and by participant and was supplied without curation.

Rearrangement joined TRBV28 to TRBJ2-2; 10 central bases correspond to TRBD2. The sequencing sample was made of PBMCs or T cells enriched from blood (not recorded which). This receptor was identified in a man in his thirties or forties who had recovered from COVID-19. The CDR3 corresponds to CASSPRQGFGSSGSYTGELFF. The DNA is as follows: TGTGCCAGCAGTCCCCGACAGGGATTCGGGTCTAGCGGGAGTTACACCGGGGAGCTGTTTTTT.